These 7 T cell receptor beta chains were sequenced from one sample in a study of cytomegalovirus exposure and HLA in healthy donors. PCR employed 60 Vbeta and 13 Jbeta primers. Assay: immunoSEQ multiplex PCR; the TCRdb copy retains only in-frame clones and omits some. This table holds over 80,000 clones, roughly 76% found once. The sample comprised PBMCs. Source of these receptors: a man aged 40-50 years in good health and CMV-seronegative.

J is TRBJ1-1 and V is TRBV27; TRBD1 agrees at 7 bases. The CDR3 has 13 residues. Germline CDR1 and CDR2: MNHEY and SMNVEV (reference sequence). V lost 3 bases and J lost 4; bases outside the gene matches: 2. CDR3 in DNA: TGTGCCAGCAGTTTTCAGGGGGGCACTGAAGCTTTCTTT. Residues: CASSFQGGTEAFF.

DNA for the CDR3: TGTGCCACCAGCAAGGGGACAGGCCCTAATTCACCCCTCCACTTT. Amino acids: CATSKGTGPNSPLHF. The rearrangement uses TRBV15 and TRBJ1-6; 8 nucleotides line up with TRBD1. This CDR3 spans 15 amino acids. The junction had 5 bases not matched to a gene; V was cut back by 4 bases and J by 6 bases. The germline V gene encodes CDR1 LNHNV and CDR2 YYDKDF (reference sequence).

This rearrangement joins TRBV7-6 to TRBJ1-3; TRBD1 agrees at 7 bases. The junction had 9 bases not matched to a gene; V was cut back by 1 base and J by 3 bases. This CDR3 region has 17 residues. Germline V lookup: CDR1 SGHVS, CDR2 FNYEAQ. CDR3 loop: CASSLEGEGADGNTIYF. In DNA form, the CDR3 reads TGTGCCAGCAGCTTAGAGGGTGAGGGGGCTGATGGAAACACCATATATTTT.

Turning to this clone: The junction shows a germline mismatch at one end, possibly a read error. V and J are TRBV18 and TRBJ1-4, with a possible D match to TRBD1 (5 bases). The CDR3 is 15 amino acids. Germline V CDR1 and CDR2: KGHSH, LQKENI. The CDR3 protein is CASSPYSGSNEKLFF. CDR3 in DNA: TGTGCCAGCTCACCATATTCAGGGTCTAACGAAAAACTGTTTTTT.

This CDR3 is CASSYEPLNTGELFF. CDR3 nucleotide sequence: TGTGCCAGCAGTTACGAGCCACTGAACACCGGGGAGCTGTTTTTT. The gene calls are TRBV6-5 and TRBJ2-2, with D unresolved. V was cut by 2 bases and J by 1 base, with 8 bases left in between. CDR3 size: 15 residues. Germline V gives CDR1 MNHEY, CDR2 SVGAGI.

The V gene is TRBV2, the J gene TRBJ1-4; 10 bases agree with TRBD1. Per germline, CDR1 SNHLY and CDR2 FYNNEI. With 6 bases clipped from V and 0 bases from J, the junction kept 10 bases outside the gene matches. This CDR3 is 18 amino acids long. CDR3 sequence reads: CASRRGTGAHATNEKLFF. The CDR3 DNA is TGTGCCAGCAGGAGAGGGACAGGGGCCCATGCAACTAATGAAAAACTGTTTTTT.

About this clone: This same CDR3 is encoded by further DNA sequences in the sample. The chain uses TRBV5-6 and TRBJ2-1, with a weak D call TRBD2 (5 bases). The length of the CDR3 is 15 residues. CDR1 is SGHDT, CDR2 YYEEEE, per germline. V lost 0 bases to trimming and J lost 0 bases, with 7 bases between them. The DNA of the CDR3 is TGTGCCAGCAGCTTGGGACTAAGCTCCTACAATGAGCAGTTCTTC. This codes for CASSLGLSSYNEQFF.